This TCR beta chain appears in the sequencing data of a study of cytomegalovirus exposure and HLA in healthy donors. Healthy bone marrow donors made up the donor group. The PCR was carried out with 60 Vbeta primers and 13 Jbeta primers. TCRdb's table, derived via immunoSEQ multiplex PCR, lists solely in-frame clones and lacks some. This table has fewer than 200,000 clones, under 70% appearing once. The CDR3 sequence is 15 residues long. The V gene lost 2 bases and the J gene lost 0 bases, with 9 bases spanning the gap. Germline CDR1 and CDR2: SGHTA and FQGNSA. About this clone itself: Its cognate antigen is unknown.

Findings and limits, study-wide: Rare sequences made up most TCRs, while some public TCRs were found in many donors. An Asian-associated ancestry cluster reportedly showed fewer N-insertions than the approximately 620-donor mean in a later analysis. Several top significant clusters appeared, in a later analysis, to be linked to common viral pathogens.

Specimen: PBMCs. V gene TRBV7-2 combines with J gene TRBJ2-3, with unresolved D. The sequence came from a woman aged 40 to 50 in good health and CMV-seropositive. CDR3 sequence (DNA): TGTGCCAGCAGCTTAACGCGACAAAGCACAGATACGCAGTATTTT. The encoded protein is CASSLTRQSTDTQYF.